This T cell receptor (beta chain) derives from a study of T-cell memory formation after mild COVID-19. The overall study: Each donor largely had its own TCR clusters. Study results and limitations: The study found balanced CD4/CD8 in clones contracting day 15 to 85 and a CD4+ lean in later expanders. CD8+ contracting clones occupied EMRA, while CD4+ ones occupied mainly CM and EM.

V was pared by 4 bases and J by 4 bases, with 22 bases between. CDR3 length: 17 amino acids. In germline, CDR1 is MGHRA, CDR2 YSYEKL. This clonotype was recorded a few times. Its specificity is not known. TCRdb analysed the 5' RACE reads with MiXCR anew, one entry per CDR3 protein. The data hold more than 45,000 distinct CDR3 sequences, with over 9% observed a single time. This clonotype was sampled from an adult woman who had mild COVID-19 (a few samples of this study predate the infection). Cell type and time point are not known. This rearrangement joins TRBV4-1 to TRBJ1-1, with D perhaps matching TRBD1 (5 bases). The sequencing sample was made of PBMCs or a T cell subset sorted from them (not recorded which). This chain's CDR3 is CASSPQWGDRRGTEAFF. As DNA, the CDR3 is TGCGCCAGCAGCCCTCAATGGGGTGACAGAAGGGGCACTGAAGCTTTCTTT.